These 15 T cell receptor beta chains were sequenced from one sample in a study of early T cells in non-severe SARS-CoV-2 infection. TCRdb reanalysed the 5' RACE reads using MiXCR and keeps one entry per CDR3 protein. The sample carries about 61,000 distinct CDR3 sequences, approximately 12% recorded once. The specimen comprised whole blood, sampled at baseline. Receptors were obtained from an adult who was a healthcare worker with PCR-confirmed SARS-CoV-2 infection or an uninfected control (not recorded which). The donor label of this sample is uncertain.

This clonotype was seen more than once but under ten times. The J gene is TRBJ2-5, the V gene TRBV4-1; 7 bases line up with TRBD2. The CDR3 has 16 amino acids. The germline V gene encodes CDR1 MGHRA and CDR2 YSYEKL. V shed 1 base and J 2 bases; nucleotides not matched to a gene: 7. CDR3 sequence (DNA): TGCGCCAGCAGCCAAGGCTTAGCGCGGGGGCAAGAGACCCAGTACTTC. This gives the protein CASSQGLARGQETQYF.

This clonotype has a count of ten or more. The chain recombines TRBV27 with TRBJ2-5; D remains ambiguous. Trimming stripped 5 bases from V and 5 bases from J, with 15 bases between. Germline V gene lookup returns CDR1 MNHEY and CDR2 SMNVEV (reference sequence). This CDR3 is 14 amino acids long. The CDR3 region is CASSPRSGWETQYF. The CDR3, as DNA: TGTGCCAGCAGTCCTCGGTCGGGTTGGGAGACCCAGTACTTC.

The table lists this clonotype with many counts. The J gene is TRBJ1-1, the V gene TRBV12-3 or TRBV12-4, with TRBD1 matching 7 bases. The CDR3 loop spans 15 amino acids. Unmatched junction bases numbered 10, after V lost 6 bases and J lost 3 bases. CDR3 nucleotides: TGTGCCAGCAGAACGACAGGGACGAAGGACACTGAAGCTTTCTTT. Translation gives CASRTTGTKDTEAFF.

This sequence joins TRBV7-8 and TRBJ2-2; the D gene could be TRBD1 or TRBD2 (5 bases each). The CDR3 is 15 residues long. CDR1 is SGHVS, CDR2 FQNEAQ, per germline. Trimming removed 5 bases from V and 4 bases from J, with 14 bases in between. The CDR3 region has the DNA TGTGCCAGCAGCCGATCCGGGACGAGCACCGGGGAGCTGTTTTTT. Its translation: CASSRSGTSTGELFF.

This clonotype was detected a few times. The CDR3 region is CASSELGYGYTF. DNA of the CDR3: TGTGCCAGCTCGGAACTAGGGTATGGCTACACCTTC. This sequence joins TRBV6-1 and TRBJ1-2; D gene ambiguous. The CDR3 has 12 residues. The V gene's germline CDR1 is MNHNS and CDR2 SASEGT. V was clipped by 8 bases and J by 5 bases, with 12 bases between them.

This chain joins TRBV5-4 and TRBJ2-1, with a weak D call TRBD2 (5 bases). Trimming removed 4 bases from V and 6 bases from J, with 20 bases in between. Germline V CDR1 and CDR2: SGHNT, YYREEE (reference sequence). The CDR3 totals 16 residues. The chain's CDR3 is CASSGSSPNDLNEQFF. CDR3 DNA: TGTGCCAGCAGCGGGAGTAGCCCGAACGATCTCAATGAGCAGTTCTTC. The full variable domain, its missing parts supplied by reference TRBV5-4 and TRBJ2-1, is ETGVTQSPTHLIKTRGQQVTLRCSSQSGHNTVSWYQQALGQGPQFIFQYYREEENGRGNFPPRFSGLQFPNYSSELNVNALELDDSALYLCASSGSSPNDLNEQFFGPGTRLTVL.

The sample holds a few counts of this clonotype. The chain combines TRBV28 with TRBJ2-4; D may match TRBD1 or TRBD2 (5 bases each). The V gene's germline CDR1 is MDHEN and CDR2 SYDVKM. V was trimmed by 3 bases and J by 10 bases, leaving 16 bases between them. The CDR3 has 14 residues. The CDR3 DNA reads TGTGCCAGCAGTTTTCAGGGCGGGTGGGAGATTCAGTACTTC. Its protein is CASSFQGGWEIQYF.

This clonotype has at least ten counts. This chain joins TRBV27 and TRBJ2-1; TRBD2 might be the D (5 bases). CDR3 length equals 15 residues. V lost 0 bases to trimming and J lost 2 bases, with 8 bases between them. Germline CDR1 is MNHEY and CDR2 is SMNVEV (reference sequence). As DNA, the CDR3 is TGTGCCAGCAGTTTATCCGGGGTCGCCTACAATGAGCAGTTCTTC. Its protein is CASSLSGVAYNEQFF.

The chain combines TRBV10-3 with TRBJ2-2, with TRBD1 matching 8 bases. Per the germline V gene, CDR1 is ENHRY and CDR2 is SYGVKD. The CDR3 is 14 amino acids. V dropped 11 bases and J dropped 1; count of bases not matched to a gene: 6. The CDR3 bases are TGTGCCTTAACCGGGACAGGGAACACCGGGGAGCTGTTTTTT. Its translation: CALTGTGNTGELFF.

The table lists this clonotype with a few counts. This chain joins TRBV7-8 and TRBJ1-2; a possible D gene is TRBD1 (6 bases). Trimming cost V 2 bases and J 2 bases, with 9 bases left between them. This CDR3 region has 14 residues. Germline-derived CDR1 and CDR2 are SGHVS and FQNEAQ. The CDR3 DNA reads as TGTGCCAGCAGCTTACAGGGGATCAACTATGGCTACACCTTC. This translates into CASSLQGINYGYTF.

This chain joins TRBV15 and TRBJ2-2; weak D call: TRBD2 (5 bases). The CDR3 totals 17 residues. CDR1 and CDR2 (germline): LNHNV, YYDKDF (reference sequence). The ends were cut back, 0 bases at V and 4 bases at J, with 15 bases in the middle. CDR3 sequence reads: CATSRDWRSASTGELFF. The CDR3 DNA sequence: TGTGCCACCAGCAGAGATTGGAGGTCAGCATCCACCGGGGAGCTGTTTTTT. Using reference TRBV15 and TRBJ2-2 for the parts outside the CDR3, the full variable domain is DAMVIQNPRYQVTQFGKPVTLSCSQTLNHNVMYWYQQKSSQAPKLLFHYYDKDFNNEADTPDNFQSRRPNTSFCFLDIRSPGLGDTAMYLCATSRDWRSASTGELFFGEGSRLTVL.

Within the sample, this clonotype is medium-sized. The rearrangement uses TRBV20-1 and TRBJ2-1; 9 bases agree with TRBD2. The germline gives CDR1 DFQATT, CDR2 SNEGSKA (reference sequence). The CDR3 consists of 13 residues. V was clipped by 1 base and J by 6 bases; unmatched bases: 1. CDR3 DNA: TGCAGTGCTAGAGTAGCGGGGGTCAATGAGCAGTTCTTC. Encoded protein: CSARVAGVNEQFF.

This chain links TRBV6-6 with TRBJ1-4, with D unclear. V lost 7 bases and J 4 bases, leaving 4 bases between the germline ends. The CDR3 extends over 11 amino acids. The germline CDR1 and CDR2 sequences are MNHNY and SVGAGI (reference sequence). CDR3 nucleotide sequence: TGTGCCAGCATGGGTAATGAAAAACTGTTTTTT. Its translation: CASMGNEKLFF.

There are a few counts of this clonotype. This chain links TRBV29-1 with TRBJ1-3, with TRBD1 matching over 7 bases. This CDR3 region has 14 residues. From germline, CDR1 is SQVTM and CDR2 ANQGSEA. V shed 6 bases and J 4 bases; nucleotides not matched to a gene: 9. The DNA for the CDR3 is TGCAGCGTAGCGGGACAGTGGACCGGAAACACCATATATTTT. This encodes CSVAGQWTGNTIYF.

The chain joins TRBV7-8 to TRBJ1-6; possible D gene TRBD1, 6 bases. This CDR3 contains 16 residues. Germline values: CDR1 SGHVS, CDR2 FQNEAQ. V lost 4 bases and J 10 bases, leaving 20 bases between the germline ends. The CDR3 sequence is CASSSTNRELRSPLHF. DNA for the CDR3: TGTGCCAGCAGCTCTACTAACAGGGAGCTCCGCTCACCCCTCCACTTT.